This T cell receptor (beta chain) was sequenced in a study of molecular identifiers for immune sequencing clone quantification. Study background: RNA, taken in replicates from approximately 20,000 or 100,000 naive CD8 cells, was split five ways, with four sequenced.

The use of previously described methods and listed TCR primers produced the bulk TCR libraries. One entry per CDR3 protein results from TCRdb running MiXCR on the PCR reads. Among roughly 65,000 distinct CDR3 sequences listed, around 17% were seen once. The receptor comes from a human donor in good health. Some libraries in this study had Jurkat cell RNA spiked in. The sample taken for sequencing was naive CD8+ T cells from blood, with Jurkat cell RNA spiked in. Documented subset: FACS-sorted CD8+CD4-CCR7+CD45RA+ naive T cells.

CDR3 bases: TGTGCCAGTAGTCCCCACCACGGACTAGCGGGAGAGGGGGTGCTCTACGAGCAGTACTTC. It specifies CASSPHHGLAGEGVLYEQYF. The chain employs TRBV19 and TRBJ2-7; 13 nucleotides align to TRBD2. V was pared by 5 bases and J by 3 bases, with 19 bases of the junction left unmatched. Per germline, CDR1 LNHDA and CDR2 SQIVND (reference sequence). The CDR3 spans 20 residues.